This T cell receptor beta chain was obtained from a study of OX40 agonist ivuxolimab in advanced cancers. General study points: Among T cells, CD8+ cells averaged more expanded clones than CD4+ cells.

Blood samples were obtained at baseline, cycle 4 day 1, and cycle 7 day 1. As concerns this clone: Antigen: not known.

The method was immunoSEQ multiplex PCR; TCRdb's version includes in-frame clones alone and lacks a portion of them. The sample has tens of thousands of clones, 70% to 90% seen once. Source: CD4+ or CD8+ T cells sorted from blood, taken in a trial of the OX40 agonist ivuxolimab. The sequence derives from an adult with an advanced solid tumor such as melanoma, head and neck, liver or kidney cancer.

CDR3: CASSIQGMVSYNEQFF. As DNA, the CDR3 is TGTGCCAGTAGTATACAGGGAATGGTCTCCTACAATGAGCAGTTCTTC. The chain is built from TRBV19 and TRBJ2-1; maybe TRBD1 (5 bases). Germline-derived CDR1 and CDR2 are LNHDA and SQIVND (reference sequence). V was trimmed by 2 bases and J by 0 bases, leaving 11 bases between them. This CDR3 comprises 16 residues.